A single TCR beta chain is shown here with its context. Its specificity is not known. TCRdb re-called the 5' RACE reads through MiXCR, storing one row per CDR3 protein. The table lists a few hundred thousand distinct CDR3 sequences, roughly 15% of them singletons, with roughly a fifth in the top ten. The data were obtained in a study of T-cell memory formation after mild COVID-19. Overall study context: The two donors had largely donor-specific TCR clusters. Regarding the study as a whole: Later expanders leaned toward CD4+, whereas clones contracting from day 15 to 85 were balanced CD4/CD8.

CDR1 is MGHRA and CDR2 is YSYEKL in the germline V gene. The V and J ends lost 4 bases and 7 bases, in that order; junction bases with no gene match: 8. The CDR3 contains 15 residues. The sample taken for sequencing was PBMCs or a T cell subset sorted from them (not recorded which). J is TRBJ1-5 and V is TRBV4-1, with 9 bases that match TRBD1. The receptor was isolated from a man younger than 35 who had mild COVID-19 (a few samples of this study predate the infection). Cell type and time point are not known. The CDR3 is CASSPPGQGKQPQHF. In DNA, the CDR3 is TGCGCCAGCAGCCCCCCGGGACAGGGAAAACAGCCCCAGCATTTT.